The 26 T cell receptor beta chains reported below all come from one sample, sequenced in a study of shared clonotypes between healthy human individuals. Assay: immunoSEQ multiplex PCR; the TCRdb copy retains only in-frame clones and omits some. This sample has over a million clones; approximately 72% occur once, and the top ten carry 1.4% to 1.5%. The sequencing sample was made of memory CD4+ T cells sorted from blood. Indicated subset: CD45RA-negative fraction. The receptors shown here come from a man between 18 and 35 years old in good health.

The chain employs TRBV11-1 and TRBJ2-7, with no clear D. The CDR3 loop spans 13 amino acids. V shed 5 bases and J shed 0 bases, with 8 bases lying between them. CDR1 is SGHAT, CDR2 FQDESV, per germline (reference sequence). For the CDR3, the DNA is TGTGCCAGCAGCAGATATTTCTCCTACGAGCAGTACTTC. Its translation: CASSRYFSYEQYF.

This clone was detected only once. Other DNA sequences from this sample encode an identical CDR3 as well. The chain has TRBV18 and TRBJ2-7, with a weak D call TRBD1 (6 bases). Per germline, CDR1 KGHSH and CDR2 LQKENI. This CDR3 spans 15 amino acids. With 0 bases removed from V and 3 bases from J, the gap between germline ends came to 12 bases. The CDR3 region has the DNA TGTGCCAGCTCACCACCCGGCCAGGGGAACTACGAGCAGTACTTC. It is translated as CASSPPGQGNYEQYF. The full variable domain, with the rest looked up from reference TRBV18 and TRBJ2-7, is NAGVMQNPRHLVRRRGQEARLRCSPMKGHSHVYWYRQLPEEGLKFMVYLQKENIIDESGMPKERFSAEFPKEGPSILRIQQVVRGDSAAYFCASSPPGQGNYEQYFGPGTRLTVT.

The CDR3 nucleotides read TGTGCCAGCAGCTTAGACGGGATGTTTGAGCAGTACTTC. Translated, it gives CASSLDGMFEQYF. V is TRBV11-2 and J is TRBJ2-7; perhaps TRBD2 as D (5 bases). Germline V lookup: CDR1 SGHAT, CDR2 FQNNGV. Trimming cost V 0 bases and J 7 bases, with 10 bases left between them. The length of the CDR3 is 13 residues.

The CDR3 DNA reads TGTGCCAGCAGCTTATTGAGGACAGGGGGCTATGGCTACACCTTC. Translating gives CASSLLRTGGYGYTF. The J gene is TRBJ1-2, the V gene TRBV11-2, with 10 bases lining up with TRBD1. The V and J ends lost 2 bases and 4 bases, in that order; junction bases with no gene match: 4. Germline V gene sequence: CDR1 SGHAT, CDR2 FQNNGV. The CDR3 loop spans 15 amino acids. The full variable domain, in which reference TRBV11-2 and TRBJ1-2 provide the parts outside the CDR3, is EAGVAQSPRYKIIEKRQSVAFWCNPISGHATLYWYQQILGQGPKLLIQFQNNGVVDDSQLPKDRFSAERLKGVDSTLKIQPAKLEDSAVYLCASSLLRTGGYGYTFGSGTRLTVV.

The chain is built from TRBV7-2 and TRBJ1-2; 7 bases map to TRBD1. The trim removed 3 bases at V and 6 bases at J, leaving 7 bases unmatched. Germline V CDR1 and CDR2: SGHTA, FQGNSA. The CDR3 contains 14 residues. The DNA for the CDR3 is TGTGCCAGCAGCTTCACGACAGGGCCGAATGGCTACACCTTC. Its translation is CASSFTTGPNGYTF.

The V gene is TRBV5-4, the J gene TRBJ2-3; 10 bases fit TRBD2. The CDR3 covers 16 residues. Trimming at V came to 2 bases and at J to 0 bases, leaving 3 bases not matched to a gene. Germline CDR1 and CDR2: SGHNT and YYREEE (reference sequence). The CDR3 spells CASSFGLAASTDTQYF. The CDR3 DNA is TGTGCCAGCAGCTTCGGACTAGCGGCTAGCACAGATACGCAGTATTTT.

The chain couples TRBV6-5 to TRBJ1-3; no reliable D call. V gave up 5 bases and J gave up 4 bases, with 9 bases separating them. The CDR3 totals 13 residues. CDR1 is MNHEY and CDR2 is SVGAGI in the germline V gene. The CDR3: CASSRASGNTIYF. The CDR3 nucleotides read TGTGCCAGCAGTCGCGCCTCCGGAAACACCATATATTTT.

The gene calls are TRBV27 and TRBJ2-5, with a possible D match to TRBD1 (5 bases). The CDR3 has 14 amino acids. Germline CDR1 MNHEY, CDR2 SMNVEV (reference sequence). Trimming left V 6 bases short and J 7 bases short, with 18 bases between. The CDR3 DNA reads TGTGCCAGCAGCCCCGATCCAGGGCGAGTGACCCAGTACTTC. This translates into CASSPDPGRVTQYF.

This clone was recorded only once. This rearrangement joins TRBV30 to TRBJ1-3; D unresolved. Deletions cut 4 bases from V and 0 bases from J, with 7 bases between. The germline gives CDR1 GTSNPN, CDR2 SVGIG (reference sequence). This CDR3 is 13 amino acids long. CDR3 in DNA: TGTGCCTGGAATGCGGGCTCTGGAAACACCATATATTTT. This sequence encodes CAWNAGSGNTIYF.

The J gene is TRBJ2-7, the V gene TRBV2; tentative D call: TRBD2 (7 bases). The CDR3 totals 14 residues. V was shortened by 6 bases and J by 6 bases, with 18 bases between the two germline ends. Germline values: CDR1 SNHLY, CDR2 FYNNEI. The CDR3 DNA reads as TGTGCCAGCAGCTCCTTGGGGGGGCCCCCCGAGCAGTACTTC. Its protein is CASSSLGGPPEQYF.

The chain is built from TRBV7-2 and TRBJ1-4; the D is unclear. The germline V and J ends were trimmed by 4 bases and 7 bases, with 10 bases remaining between them. The CDR3 has 13 residues. Germline-derived CDR1 and CDR2 are SGHTA and FQGNSA. This CDR3 reads CASSSRPSEKLFF. The CDR3, as DNA: TGTGCCAGCAGCTCCCGCCCAAGTGAAAAACTGTTTTTT.

DNA for the CDR3: TGTGCCAGCAGCGACAGGGGAAGGGTCCACAATGAGCAGTTCTTC. It translates to CASSDRGRVHNEQFF. The chain has TRBV5-4 and TRBJ2-1; 8 bases map to TRBD1. Germline CDR1 is SGHNT and CDR2 is YYREEE (reference sequence). The CDR3 has 15 amino acids. The V gene end was trimmed by 4 bases and the J gene end by 5 bases; junction bases not matched to a gene: 8.

This clone appeared once. This chain connects TRBV23-1 to TRBJ2-7; unclear D gene. TRBV23-1 is flagged as an ORF with uncertain function. Deletions cut 3 bases from V and 6 bases from J, with 3 bases between. The CDR3 consists of 10 residues. For the CDR3, the DNA is TGCGCCAGCAGTCACGGCGAGCAGTACTTC. This encodes CASSHGEQYF.

J is TRBJ2-2 and V is TRBV6-6; D is perhaps TRBD1 (6 bases). The CDR3 is 14 residues long. Germline V gene data show CDR1 as MNHNY and CDR2 as SVGAGI (reference sequence). Deletions cut 2 bases from V and 5 bases from J, with 9 bases between. CDR3 sequence: CASSYQGSTGELFF. The CDR3 DNA is TGTGCCAGCAGTTACCAGGGGTCTACCGGGGAGCTGTTTTTT.

The genes are TRBV9 and TRBJ2-3; tentatively, D is TRBD2 (6 bases). Germline lookup yields CDR1 SGDLS and CDR2 YYNGEE. Trimming pared 3 bases from V and 5 bases from J, leaving 7 bases between. The CDR3 contains 12 residues. The CDR3 DNA follows: TGTGCCAGCAGCGGTAGCGGAGATACGCAGTATTTT. Protein product: CASSGSGDTQYF.

The V and J genes are TRBV9 and TRBJ2-1, with TRBD2 matching 10 bases. The CDR3 extends over 16 amino acids. The germline V gene encodes CDR1 SGDLS and CDR2 YYNGEE. The trim removed 0 bases at V and 4 bases at J, leaving 4 bases unmatched. CDR3 sequence reads: CASSVATSGVYNEQFF. The CDR3 DNA reads TGTGCCAGCAGCGTAGCAACTAGCGGGGTGTACAATGAGCAGTTCTTC.

This clone has more than one count but fewer than ten. In DNA, the CDR3 is TGTGCCAGCAGCTTCGGGCTGGGGTCGTGGACCGGGGAGCTGTTTTTT. Its translation: CASSFGLGSWTGELFF. The chain joins TRBV7-9 to TRBJ2-2; D gene ambiguous. This CDR3 region has 16 residues. With 3 bases removed from V and 5 bases from J, the gap between germline ends came to 16 bases. Germline loops: CDR1 SEHNR, CDR2 FQNEAQ (reference sequence).

The chain uses TRBV5-6 and TRBJ1-1; weak D call: TRBD1 (6 bases). Trimming removed 3 bases at V and 4 bases at J, with 16 bases between. The CDR3 totals 15 residues. Germline values: CDR1 SGHDT, CDR2 YYEEEE. The CDR3 DNA follows: TGTGCCAGCAGCTCTGCCCAGGGGAGGGGCACTGAAGCTTTCTTT. Translation: CASSSAQGRGTEAFF.

The chain is built from TRBV30 and TRBJ2-2, with 10 nucleotides matching TRBD1. The V gene's germline CDR1 is GTSNPN and CDR2 SVGIG (reference sequence). The CDR3 extends over 17 amino acids. V lost 2 bases, J lost 3 bases, and 9 bases stayed unmatched. For the CDR3, the DNA is TGTGCCTGGAGTACCCGGGACAGGGGAGACGACACCGGGGAGCTGTTTTTT. This sequence encodes CAWSTRDRGDDTGELFF.

The CDR3: CASSYPGLHSGANVLTF. In DNA, the CDR3 is TGTGCCAGCAGTTATCCAGGATTACACTCTGGGGCCAACGTCCTGACTTTC. This chain connects TRBV28 to TRBJ2-6, with unresolved D. Germline V gene data show CDR1 as MDHEN and CDR2 as SYDVKM. The CDR3 spans 17 residues. V was clipped by 4 bases and J by 0 bases, with 13 bases between them.

This chain uses TRBV5-6 with TRBJ1-1, with TRBD1 identical over 10 bases. Germline V gene sequence: CDR1 SGHDT, CDR2 YYEEEE. J lost 3 bases, V lost 4 bases, and 6 bases had no gene match. This CDR3 has 15 residues. The CDR3 loop is CASSRGQGLDTEAFF. The DNA for the CDR3 is TGTGCCAGCAGCCGGGGACAGGGGTTAGACACTGAAGCTTTCTTT.

The chain is built from TRBV19 and TRBJ2-6; maybe TRBD2 (5 bases). V shed 0 bases and J shed 0 bases, with 6 bases lying between them. This CDR3 contains 16 residues. The germline V gene has CDR1 LNHDA and CDR2 SQIVND (reference sequence). For the CDR3, the DNA is TGTGCCAGTAGTATAGAGGGAGACTCTGGGGCCAACGTCCTGACTTTC. It yields the protein CASSIEGDSGANVLTF.

The V gene is TRBV6-5, the J gene TRBJ1-3; D ambiguous. Deletions cut 2 bases from V and 0 bases from J, with 8 bases between. Germline CDR1 is MNHEY and CDR2 is SVGAGI. This CDR3 spans 15 amino acids. The CDR3 region has the DNA TGTGCCAGCAGTTACGACCCTTCCTCTGGAAACACCATATATTTT. Translation: CASSYDPSSGNTIYF.

The chain is built from TRBV18 and TRBJ1-6, with 9 bases lining up with TRBD1. Germline CDR1 reads KGHSH; CDR2 reads LQKENI. The CDR3 is made up of 16 amino acids. V shed 3 bases, J shed 6 bases, and the junction held 6 bases outside the gene matches. The CDR3 reads CASSPMTGGSNSPLHF. The DNA of the CDR3 is TGTGCCAGCTCACCTATGACAGGGGGTTCTAATTCACCCCTCCACTTT.

In this sample, this clone turned up a few times. V is TRBV6-1 and J is TRBJ1-1, with TRBD1 matching 8 bases. Trimming cost V 4 bases and J 4 bases; bases outside gene matches: 2. From germline, CDR1 is MNHNS and CDR2 SASEGT. The CDR3 contains 13 residues. Here the CDR3 DNA reads TGTGCCAGCAGTGGAGACAGGGGCACTGAAGCTTTCTTT. It is translated as CASSGDRGTEAFF.

This clone appeared once. The genes are TRBV7-2 and TRBJ2-3, with 11 positions matching TRBD2. The germline V gene encodes CDR1 SGHTA and CDR2 FQGNSA. J lost 5 bases, V lost 3 bases, and 4 bases had no gene match. This CDR3 region has 15 residues. The CDR3 region is CASSFSSGRIDTQYF. CDR3 coding DNA: TGTGCCAGCAGCTTCTCTAGCGGGAGGATAGATACGCAGTATTTT.